Listed here is a single T cell receptor beta chain. Its target is not known. Sequencing used immunoSEQ multiplex PCR; TCRdb keeps in-frame clones, though not all of them. The table includes approximately 2.3 million clones, 85% to 95% detected once. Germline V lookup: CDR1 SGHRS, CDR2 YFSETQ. There are 17 residues in the CDR3. Trimming pared 0 bases from V and 3 bases from J, leaving 17 bases between. The data belong to a study of shared clonotypes between healthy human individuals. General study findings and limits: The genetic and exposure-history diversity represented was limited by few donors.

Sequencing used naive CD4+ T cells from PBMCs. Subset: CD45RA+ positively selected. The V gene is TRBV5-1, the J gene TRBJ2-3, with TRBD2 as a possible D gene (7 bases). The TCR was taken from a young man in good health. Some clones in this sample may be carry-over from other donors' samples. Here the CDR3 reads CASSLVPSGGGTDTQYF. CDR3 DNA: TGCGCCAGCAGCTTGGTGCCTAGCGGAGGGGGAACAGATACGCAGTATTTT.